This TCR beta chain was documented in a study of cytomegalovirus exposure and HLA in healthy donors. The table came from immunoSEQ multiplex PCR; TCRdb's copy has only in-frame clones and leaves some out. The sample lists 60,000 to 80,000 clones, approximately 94% occurring once. Concerning this clone itself: Its target is unknown.

Whole-study findings and limits: It was reported that the classifier diagnosed cytomegalovirus status with high specificity and sensitivity in both the original and validation cohorts. The study listed under 200 cytomegalovirus-associated TCR beta chains.

This sequence was found in a woman aged 18-29 years in good health and CMV-seropositive. The material sequenced was PBMCs.

The CDR3 coding sequence is TGTGCCAGCGGGACAGGGGGCGCGAGTAATAATGGCTACACCTTC. It codes for CASGTGGASNNGYTF. The chain recombines TRBV28 with TRBJ1-2; 12 bases fit TRBD1. The CDR3 totals 15 residues. The V segment lost 8 bases and the J segment 6 bases; nucleotides outside the gene matches: 10. CDR1 is MDHEN and CDR2 is SYDVKM in the germline V gene.